This T cell receptor (beta chain) comes out of a study of T cells expressing NK-cell markers. UMIs accompanied the 5'RACE template switching by which TCR beta cDNA was made. With the 5' RACE reads reprocessed, TCRdb shows one record per CDR3 protein and no DNA. Its table records fewer than 300,000 distinct CDR3 sequences. Germline V gives CDR1 DFQATT, CDR2 SNEGSKA (reference sequence). CDR3 size: 14 residues. The receptor's source is a woman aged 18-70 years in good health. J is TRBJ2-4 and V is TRBV20-1; TCRdb picks TRBD2, but there is no DNA to check that call. The sequenced sample consisted of blood T cells: a sorted CD56 or NKG2C T cell subset, CD4+ or CD8+ T cells, or bulk PBMC T cells (not recorded which). This CDR3 is CSARERFPAAGQYF.